The present T cell receptor (beta chain) was sequenced within a study of T-cell reconstitution after alpha-beta-depleted transplantation in children. Library preparation (for TCRbeta) was performed with unique molecular identifiers. One entry per CDR3 protein results from TCRdb running MiXCR on the PCR reads. The table has 500,000 or so distinct CDR3 sequences, about 10% seen once. This clonotype was observed many times. With 6 bases removed from V and 8 bases from J, the gap between germline ends came to 5 bases. The CDR3 extends over 10 amino acids. The source material was PBMCs, mostly from graft donor cells, sampled 180 days after TCRalphabeta/CD19-depleted stem cell transplant. The clonotype originates from a female patient aged 2-9 years who had a stem cell transplant for aplastic anemia, so the T cells may come from the graft donor. V gene TRBV12-3 or TRBV12-4 combines with J gene TRBJ2-1; the D gene could be TRBD1 or TRBD2 (5 bases each). CDR3 in amino acids: CASRGDEQFF. The CDR3 DNA sequence: TGTGCCAGCAGGGGGGATGAGCAGTTCTTC.